This TCR beta chain was observed in a study of OX40 agonist ivuxolimab in advanced cancers. Study-wide findings and caveats: Partial responders receiving 0.1-3.0 mg/kg showed among the lowest clonal expansion.

Sequencing used immunoSEQ multiplex PCR; TCRdb keeps in-frame clones, though not all of them. The table includes some 74,000 clones, under 95% detected once. On this clone itself: Its antigen remains unidentified.

Germline V lookup: CDR1 SGHRS, CDR2 YFSETQ. This CDR3 region has 15 residues. The junction had 9 bases not matched to a gene; V was cut back by 4 bases and J by 3 bases. The chain is built from TRBV5-1 and TRBJ1-2; 7 bases line up with TRBD1. The source was CD4+ or CD8+ T cells sorted from blood, collected in a trial of the OX40 agonist ivuxolimab. This sequence originates from an adult with an advanced solid tumor such as melanoma, head and neck, liver or kidney cancer. DNA of the CDR3: TGCGCCAGCAGCCCGAGACAGGGAGTCGACTATGGCTACACCTTC. It codes for CASSPRQGVDYGYTF.